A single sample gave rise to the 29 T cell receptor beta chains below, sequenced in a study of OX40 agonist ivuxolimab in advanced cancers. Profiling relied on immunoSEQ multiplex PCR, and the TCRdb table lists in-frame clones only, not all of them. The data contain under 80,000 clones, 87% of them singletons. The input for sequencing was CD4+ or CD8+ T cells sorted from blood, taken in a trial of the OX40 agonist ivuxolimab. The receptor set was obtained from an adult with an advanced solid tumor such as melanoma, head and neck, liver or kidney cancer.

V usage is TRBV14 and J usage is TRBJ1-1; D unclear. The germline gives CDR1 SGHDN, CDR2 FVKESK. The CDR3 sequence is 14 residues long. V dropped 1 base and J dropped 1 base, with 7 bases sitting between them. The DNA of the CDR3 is TGTGCCAGCAGCCAAGGGCCAGGGAACACTGAAGCTTTCTTT. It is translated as CASSQGPGNTEAFF.

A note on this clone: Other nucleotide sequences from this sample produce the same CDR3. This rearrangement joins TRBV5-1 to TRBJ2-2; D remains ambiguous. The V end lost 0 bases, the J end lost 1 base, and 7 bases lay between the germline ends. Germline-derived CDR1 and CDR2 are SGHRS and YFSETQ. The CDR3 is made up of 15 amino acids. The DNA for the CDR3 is TGCGCCAGCAGCTTGGGTGGGGAGAACACCGGGGAGCTGTTTTTT. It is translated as CASSLGGENTGELFF. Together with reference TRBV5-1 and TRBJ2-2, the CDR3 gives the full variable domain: KAGVTQTPRYLIKTRGQQVTLSCSPISGHRSVSWYQQTPGQGLQFLFEYFSETQRNKGNFPGRFSGRQFSNSRSEMNVSTLELGDSALYLCASSLGGENTGELFFGEGSRLTVL.

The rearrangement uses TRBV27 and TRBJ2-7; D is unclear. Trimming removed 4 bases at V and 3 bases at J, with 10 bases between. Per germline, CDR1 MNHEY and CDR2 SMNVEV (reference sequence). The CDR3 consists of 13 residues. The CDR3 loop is CASSYSTSYEQYF. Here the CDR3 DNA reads TGTGCCAGCAGTTATTCCACCAGCTACGAGCAGTACTTC.

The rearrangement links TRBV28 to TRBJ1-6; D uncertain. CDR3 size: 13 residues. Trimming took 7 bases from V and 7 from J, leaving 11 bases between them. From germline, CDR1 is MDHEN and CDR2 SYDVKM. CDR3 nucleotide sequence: TGTGCCAGCATAACTAGGTGGAATTCACCCCTCCACTTT. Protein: CASITRWNSPLHF.

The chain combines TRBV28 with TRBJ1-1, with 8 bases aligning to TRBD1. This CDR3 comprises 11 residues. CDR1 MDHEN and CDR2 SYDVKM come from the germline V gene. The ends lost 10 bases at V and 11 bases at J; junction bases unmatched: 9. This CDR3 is CATDRERRAFF. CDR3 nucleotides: TGTGCCACGGACAGGGAACGGCGCGCTTTCTTT. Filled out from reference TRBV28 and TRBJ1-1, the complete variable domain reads DVKVTQSSRYLVKRTGEKVFLECVQDMDHENMFWYRQDPGLGLRLIYFSYDVKMKEKGDIPEGYSVSREKKERFSLILESASTNQTSMYLCATDRERRAFFGQGTRLTVV.

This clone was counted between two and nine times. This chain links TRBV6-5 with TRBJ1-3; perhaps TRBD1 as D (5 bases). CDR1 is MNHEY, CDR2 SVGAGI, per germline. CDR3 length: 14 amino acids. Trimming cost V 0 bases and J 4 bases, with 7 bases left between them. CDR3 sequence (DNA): TGTGCCAGCAGTTACTCGAAGGGGGGAAACACCATATATTTT. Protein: CASSYSKGGNTIYF.

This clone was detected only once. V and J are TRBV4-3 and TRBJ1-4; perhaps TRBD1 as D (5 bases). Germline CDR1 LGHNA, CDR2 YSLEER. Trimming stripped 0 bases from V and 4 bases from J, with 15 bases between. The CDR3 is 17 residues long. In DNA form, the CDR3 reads TGCGCCAGCAGCCAAGATAATCAGGGTACTCTTAATGAAAAACTGTTTTTT. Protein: CASSQDNQGTLNEKLFF.

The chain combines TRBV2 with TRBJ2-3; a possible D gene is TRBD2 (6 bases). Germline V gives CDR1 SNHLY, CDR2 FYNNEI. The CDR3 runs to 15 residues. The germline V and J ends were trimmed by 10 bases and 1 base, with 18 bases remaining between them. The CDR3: CAKSMEGLRTDTQYF. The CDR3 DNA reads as TGTGCCAAGTCGATGGAGGGACTCCGCACAGATACGCAGTATTTT.

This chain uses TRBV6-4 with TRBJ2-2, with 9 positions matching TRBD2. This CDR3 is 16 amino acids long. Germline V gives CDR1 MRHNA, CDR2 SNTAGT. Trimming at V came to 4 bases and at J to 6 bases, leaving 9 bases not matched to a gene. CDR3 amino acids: CASSVELAGNSGELFF. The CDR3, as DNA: TGTGCCAGCAGTGTTGAACTAGCGGGTAACTCCGGGGAGCTGTTTTTT.

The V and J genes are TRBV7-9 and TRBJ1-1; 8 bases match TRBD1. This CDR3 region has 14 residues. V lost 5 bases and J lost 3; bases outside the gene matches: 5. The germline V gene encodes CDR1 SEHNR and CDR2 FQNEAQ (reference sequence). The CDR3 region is CASSPDREYTEAFF. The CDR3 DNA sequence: TGTGCCAGCAGCCCGGACAGGGAATACACTGAAGCTTTCTTT.

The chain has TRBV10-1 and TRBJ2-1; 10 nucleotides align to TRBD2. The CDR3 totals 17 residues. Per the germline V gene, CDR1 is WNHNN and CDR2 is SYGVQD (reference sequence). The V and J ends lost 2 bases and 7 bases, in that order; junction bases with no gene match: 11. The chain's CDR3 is CASSELVISGGRNEQFF. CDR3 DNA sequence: TGCGCCAGCAGTGAGCTCGTGATTAGCGGGGGGAGAAATGAGCAGTTCTTC.

The CDR3 region is CASSQDGGRTDTQYF. CDR3 nucleotide sequence: TGCGCCAGCAGCCAAGATGGCGGGAGAACAGATACGCAGTATTTT. This chain uses TRBV4-3 with TRBJ2-3; TRBD2 aligns across 7 bases. CDR3 length: 15 amino acids. V lost 0 bases, J lost 3 bases, and 3 bases stayed unmatched. Germline loops: CDR1 LGHNA, CDR2 YSLEER.

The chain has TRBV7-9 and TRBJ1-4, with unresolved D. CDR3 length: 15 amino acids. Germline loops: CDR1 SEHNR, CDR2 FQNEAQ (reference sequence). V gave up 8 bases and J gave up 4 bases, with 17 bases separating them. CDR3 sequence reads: CASLFSGLGNEKLFF. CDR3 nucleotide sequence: TGTGCCAGCCTTTTTTCGGGGTTAGGTAATGAAAAACTGTTTTTT. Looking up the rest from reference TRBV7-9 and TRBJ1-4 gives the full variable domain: DTGVSQNPRHKITKRGQNVTFRCDPISEHNRLYWYRQTLGQGPEFLTYFQNEAQLEKSRLLSDRFSAERPKGSFSTLEIQRTEQGDSAMYLCASLFSGLGNEKLFFGSGTQLSVL.

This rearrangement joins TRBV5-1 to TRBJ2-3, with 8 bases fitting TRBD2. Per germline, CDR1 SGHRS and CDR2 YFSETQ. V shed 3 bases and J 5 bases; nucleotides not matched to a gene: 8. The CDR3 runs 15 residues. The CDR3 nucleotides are TGCGCCAGCAGCTACAGCGGGGGCCGGGGAGATACGCAGTATTTT. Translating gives CASSYSGGRGDTQYF.

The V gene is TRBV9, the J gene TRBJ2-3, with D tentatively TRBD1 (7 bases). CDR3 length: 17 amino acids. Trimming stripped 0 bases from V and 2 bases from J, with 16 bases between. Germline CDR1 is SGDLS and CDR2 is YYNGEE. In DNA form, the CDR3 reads TGTGCCAGCAGCGTAGGCGCAGGGGGGCTATACACAGATACGCAGTATTTT. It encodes CASSVGAGGLYTDTQYF.

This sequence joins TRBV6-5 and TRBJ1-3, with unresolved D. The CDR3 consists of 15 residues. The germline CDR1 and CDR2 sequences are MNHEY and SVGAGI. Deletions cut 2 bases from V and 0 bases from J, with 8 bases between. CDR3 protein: CASSYEGSSGNTIYF. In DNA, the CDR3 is TGTGCCAGCAGTTACGAGGGCAGCTCTGGAAACACCATATATTTT.

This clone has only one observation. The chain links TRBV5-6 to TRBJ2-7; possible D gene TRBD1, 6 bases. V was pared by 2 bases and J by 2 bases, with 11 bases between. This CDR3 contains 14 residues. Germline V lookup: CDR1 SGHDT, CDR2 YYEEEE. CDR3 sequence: CASSFGQGTYEQYF. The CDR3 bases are TGTGCCAGCAGCTTCGGGCAGGGGACCTACGAGCAGTACTTC.

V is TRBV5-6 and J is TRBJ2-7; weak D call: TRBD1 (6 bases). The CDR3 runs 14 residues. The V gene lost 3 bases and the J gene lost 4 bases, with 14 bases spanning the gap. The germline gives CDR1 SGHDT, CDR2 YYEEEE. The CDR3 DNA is TGTGCCAGCAGCTCCACAGGGACCTTGTACGAGCAGTACTTC. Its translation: CASSSTGTLYEQYF.

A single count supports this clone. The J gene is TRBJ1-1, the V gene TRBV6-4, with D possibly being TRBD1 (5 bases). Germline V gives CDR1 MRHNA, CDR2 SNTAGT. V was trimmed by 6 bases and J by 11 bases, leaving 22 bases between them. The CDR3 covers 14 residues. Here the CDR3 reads CASSVIRGAPSAFF. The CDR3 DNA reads TGTGCCAGCAGCGTCATCCGTGGGGCCCCGTCCGCTTTCTTT.

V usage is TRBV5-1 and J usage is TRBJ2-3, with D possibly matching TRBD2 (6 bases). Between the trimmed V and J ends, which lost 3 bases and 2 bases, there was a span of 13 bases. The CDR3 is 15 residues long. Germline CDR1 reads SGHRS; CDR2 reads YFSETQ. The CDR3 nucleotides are TGCGCCAGCAGCTCGAGGGCGGGACCCACAGATACGCAGTATTTT. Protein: CASSSRAGPTDTQYF.

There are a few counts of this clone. Here the CDR3 reads CAISEGGQYNSPLHF. The CDR3 nucleotides read TGTGCCATCAGTGAGGGGGGGCAGTATAATTCACCCCTCCACTTT. The chain is built from TRBV10-3 and TRBJ1-6; D might be TRBD1 (6 bases). Trimming took off 2 bases at V and 4 bases at J, with 9 bases between the two ends. CDR3 size: 15 residues. Germline V gene data show CDR1 as ENHRY and CDR2 as SYGVKD.

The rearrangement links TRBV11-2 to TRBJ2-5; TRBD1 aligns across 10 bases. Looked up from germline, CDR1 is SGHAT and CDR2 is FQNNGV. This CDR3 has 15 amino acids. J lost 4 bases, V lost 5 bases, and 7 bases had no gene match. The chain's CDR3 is CASSVGQGEGETQYF. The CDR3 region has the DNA TGTGCCAGCAGCGTTGGACAGGGGGAAGGAGAGACCCAGTACTTC.

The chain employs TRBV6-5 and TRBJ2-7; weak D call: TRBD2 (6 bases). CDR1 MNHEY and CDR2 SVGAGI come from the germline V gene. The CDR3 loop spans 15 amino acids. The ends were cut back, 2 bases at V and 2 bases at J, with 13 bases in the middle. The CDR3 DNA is TGTGCCAGCAGTTACCCTGGGGGGAAAACCTACGAGCAGTACTTC. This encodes CASSYPGGKTYEQYF.

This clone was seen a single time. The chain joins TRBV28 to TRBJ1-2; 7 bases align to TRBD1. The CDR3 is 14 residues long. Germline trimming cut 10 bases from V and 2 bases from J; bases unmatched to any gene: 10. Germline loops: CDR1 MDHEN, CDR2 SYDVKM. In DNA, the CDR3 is TGTGCCACCGCGGGACAGAATACCAACTATGGCTACACCTTC. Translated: CATAGQNTNYGYTF.

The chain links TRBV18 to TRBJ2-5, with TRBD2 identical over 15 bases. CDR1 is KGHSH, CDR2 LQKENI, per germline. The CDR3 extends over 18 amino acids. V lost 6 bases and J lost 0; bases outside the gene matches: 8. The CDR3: CASSQGLAGGRNQETQYF. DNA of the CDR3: TGTGCCAGCTCTCAAGGACTAGCGGGGGGGCGAAACCAAGAGACCCAGTACTTC.

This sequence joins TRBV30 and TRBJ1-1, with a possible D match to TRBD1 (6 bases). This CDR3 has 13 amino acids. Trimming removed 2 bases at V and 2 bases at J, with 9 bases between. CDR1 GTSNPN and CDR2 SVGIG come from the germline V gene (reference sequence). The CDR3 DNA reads TGTGCCTGGAGTCAGACAGGTAACACTGAAGCTTTCTTT. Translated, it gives CAWSQTGNTEAFF.

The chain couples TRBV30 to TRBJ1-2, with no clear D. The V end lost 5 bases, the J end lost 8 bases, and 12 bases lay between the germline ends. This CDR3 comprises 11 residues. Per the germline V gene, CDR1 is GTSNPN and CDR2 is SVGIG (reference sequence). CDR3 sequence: CAWANPRGYTF. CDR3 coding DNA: TGTGCCTGGGCGAACCCACGGGGCTACACCTTC. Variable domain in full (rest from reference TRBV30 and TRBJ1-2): SQTIHQWPATLVQPVGSPLSLECTVEGTSNPNLYWYRQAAGRGLQLLFYSVGIGQISSEVPQNLSASRPQDRQFILSSKKLLLSDSGFYLCAWANPRGYTFGSGTRLTVV.

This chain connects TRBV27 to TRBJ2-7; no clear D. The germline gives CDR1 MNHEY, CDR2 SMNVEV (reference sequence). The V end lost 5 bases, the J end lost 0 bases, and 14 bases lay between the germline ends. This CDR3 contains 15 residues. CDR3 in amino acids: CASSPSGRSSYEQYF. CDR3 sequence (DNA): TGTGCCAGCAGTCCCTCAGGTCGGAGCTCCTACGAGCAGTACTTC.

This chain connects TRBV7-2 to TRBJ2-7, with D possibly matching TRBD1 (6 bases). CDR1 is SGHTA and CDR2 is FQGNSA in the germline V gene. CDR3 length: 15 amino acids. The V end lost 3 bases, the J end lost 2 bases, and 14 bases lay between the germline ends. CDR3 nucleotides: TGTGCCAGCAGCTTCATGGGGGCCCGAACCTACGAGCAGTACTTC. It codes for CASSFMGARTYEQYF.